This T cell receptor beta chain was sequenced for a study of blood T cell repertoires in COVID-19. Across the whole study: Some COVID-19 samples were acute and others convalescent; all came from the United States, Italy and Spain. PBMCs, B-cell-depleted T cells, or T cells were the source of the cDNA or gDNA that made up the material.

In the original processing: Amplification of reference gene primers was used by the study to estimate nucleated cell counts. Measured with immunoSEQ multiplex PCR; TCRdb has only the in-frame clones, and not every one. V and J calls plus clone size are reproduced from that table; the DNA served to infer D and trimming. The data show 65,000 or so clones, 70% to 90% seen once. This clone occurred a few times. This clonotype was sampled from an elderly man with acute or convalescent COVID-19. The sample comprised peripheral blood.

The CDR3 nucleotides read TGCGCCAGCAACGACCTGGGACTCCAAGAGACCCAGTACTTC. Translating it yields CASNDLGLQETQYF. The chain links TRBV10-2 to TRBJ2-5; maybe TRBD2 (6 bases). The CDR3 has 14 amino acids. CDR1 and CDR2 (germline): WSHSY, SAAADI. V was trimmed by 7 bases and J by 1 base, leaving 13 bases between them.